The 3 T cell receptor beta chains below all came from one sample that was sequenced in a study of cytomegalovirus exposure and HLA in healthy donors. Vbeta (60) and Jbeta (13) primers were used in the PCR. Libraries were prepared by immunoSEQ multiplex PCR; TCRdb keeps only in-frame clonotypes and omits some of them. This table has around 140,000 clones, approximately 78% appearing once. Specimen: PBMCs. These receptors were obtained from a woman in her forties or fifties in good health and CMV-seropositive.

The chain recombines TRBV7-2 with TRBJ1-2; TRBD1 might be the D (6 bases). The V gene's germline CDR1 is SGHTA and CDR2 FQGNSA. V was shortened by 0 bases and J by 6 bases, with 17 bases between the two germline ends. This CDR3 has 16 amino acids. CDR3 DNA: TGTGCCAGCAGCTTAGCCCCCGGGAGGGGGGTAGATGGCTACACCTTC. Translating it yields CASSLAPGRGVDGYTF.

This clone was counted a few times. V usage is TRBV9 and J usage is TRBJ2-3; 12 bases map to TRBD2. CDR1 is SGDLS and CDR2 is YYNGEE in the germline V gene. The CDR3 consists of 16 residues. The V and J ends lost 0 bases and 2 bases, in that order; junction bases with no gene match: 1. CDR3: CASSVGLAGVTDTQYF. The CDR3 DNA reads as TGTGCCAGCAGCGTAGGACTAGCGGGGGTCACAGATACGCAGTATTTT.

The chain uses TRBV7-2 and TRBJ2-5; no clear D gene. The length of the CDR3 is 13 residues. The V gene's germline CDR1 is SGHTA and CDR2 FQGNSA. Trimming left V 1 base short and J 5 bases short, with 8 bases between. The CDR3 loop reads CASSLGSQETQYF. The CDR3 region has the DNA TGTGCCAGCAGCTTAGGATCCCAGGAGACCCAGTACTTC.